The present T cell receptor (beta chain) was sequenced within a study of T cell changes during pregnancy in multiple sclerosis. Germline-derived CDR1 and CDR2 are SNHLY and FYNNEI. CDR3 length equals 16 residues. Trimming removed 6 bases at V and 2 bases at J, with 18 bases between. Profiled with immunoSEQ multiplex PCR; TCRdb holds only in-frame clones, not every one. The data show 50,000 or so clones, 80% to 95% seen once. Material: peripheral blood, obtained in the third trimester of pregnancy. The chain links TRBV2 to TRBJ2-3; weak D call: TRBD2 (6 bases). The source is a female donor with multiple sclerosis, enrolled in a pregnancy study. Here the CDR3 DNA reads TGTGCCAGCAGGGGAATTAGCGGAACCAACACAGATACGCAGTATTTT. The encoded protein is CASRGISGTNTDTQYF.